Below, 25 T cell receptor beta chains from the same sample are listed, as sequenced in a study of response to subunit inactivated influenza vaccine. MiXCR, applied by TCRdb to the RT-PCR reads, yields one record per CDR3 protein. This sample has 550,000 to 800,000 distinct CDR3 sequences, with about 15% found just once. The source material was PBMCs from blood, sampled approximately 15 days before vaccination. Receptors originate from a man aged 45 to 65 who received an inactivated influenza vaccine.

The V gene is TRBV14, the J gene TRBJ2-2; D uncertain. The germline V gene encodes CDR1 SGHDN and CDR2 FVKESK. V lost 2 bases, J lost 6 bases, and 10 bases lay in between. The CDR3 is 14 residues long. The CDR3 DNA is TGTGCCAGCAGCCAATTCCGGTTCCCCGGGGAGCTGTTTTTT. This codes for CASSQFRFPGELFF.

This clonotype was observed a handful of times. V is TRBV25-1 and J is TRBJ2-7, with 7 bases fitting TRBD2. The V and J ends lost 6 bases and 6 bases, in that order; junction bases with no gene match: 8. CDR1 is MGHDK, CDR2 SYGVNS, per germline. The CDR3 covers 13 residues. CDR3 in amino acids: CASSGAGVGEQYF. The CDR3 DNA follows: TGTGCCAGCAGCGGGGCGGGAGTGGGCGAGCAGTACTTC.

V usage is TRBV25-1 and J usage is TRBJ2-7; TRBD1 matches at 8 bases. This CDR3 spans 15 amino acids. With 2 bases clipped from V and 1 base from J, the junction kept 4 bases outside the gene matches. Germline CDR1 MGHDK, CDR2 SYGVNS. This CDR3 is CASSETTGASYEQYF. CDR3 in DNA: TGTGCCAGCAGTGAAACGACAGGGGCGTCCTACGAGCAGTACTTC.

The rearrangement joins TRBV6-5 to TRBJ2-1; D gene uncertain. CDR3 length equals 17 residues. Germline-derived CDR1 and CDR2 are MNHEY and SVGAGI. V was clipped by 2 bases and J by 4 bases, with 18 bases between them. The CDR3 loop is CASSYPPGVAGYNEQFF. The CDR3 DNA sequence: TGTGCCAGCAGTTACCCCCCTGGCGTAGCCGGATACAATGAGCAGTTCTTC.

This clonotype was counted between two and nine times. The chain links TRBV7-6 to TRBJ2-7; 7 nucleotides line up with TRBD2. V lost 6 bases, J lost 2 bases, and 7 bases stayed unmatched. The CDR3 runs to 14 residues. Looked up from germline, CDR1 is SGHVS and CDR2 is FNYEAQ. CDR3 amino acids: CASSPGTNPYEQYF. CDR3 DNA sequence: TGTGCCAGCAGTCCCGGGACTAACCCCTACGAGCAGTACTTC. Full variable domain (remainder filled in from reference TRBV7-6 and TRBJ2-7): GAGVSQSPRYKVTKRGQDVALRCDPISGHVSLYWYRQALGQGPEFLTYFNYEAQQDKSGLPNDRFSAERPEGSISTLTIQRTEQRDSAMYRCASSPGTNPYEQYFGPGTRLTVT.

Remarks on this clonotype: A much more abundant neighbour one base away suggests this may be a read error. The chain couples TRBV24-1 to TRBJ1-2; D perhaps matches TRBD1 (6 bases). CDR3 length equals 12 residues. The V end lost 9 bases, the J end lost 4 bases, and 11 bases lay between the germline ends. Germline CDR1 reads KGHDR; CDR2 reads SFDVKD. CDR3 region: CATADRTYGYTF. The CDR3 coding sequence is TGTGCCACCGCCGACAGGACCTATGGCTACACCTTC.

This clonotype has ten or more counts. The CDR3 bases are TGCGCCAGCAAGGTAGCGGGGGGCACAGATACGCAGTATTTT. Protein: CASKVAGGTDTQYF. The chain joins TRBV10-2 to TRBJ2-3; TRBD2 matches 9 bases. Germline values: CDR1 WSHSY, CDR2 SAAADI. The V gene end was trimmed by 7 bases and the J gene end by 1 base; junction bases not matched to a gene: 3. This CDR3 contains 14 residues.

The J gene is TRBJ2-7, the V gene TRBV20-1; D perhaps matches TRBD1 (6 bases). The CDR3 length is 14 residues. The germline CDR1 and CDR2 sequences are DFQATT and SNEGSKA (reference sequence). V was clipped by 4 bases and J by 0 bases, with 13 bases between them. CDR3 nucleotides: TGCAGTGCTAAAAACTTCAGGGGCTCCTACGAGCAGTACTTC. Its translation is CSAKNFRGSYEQYF.

This chain joins TRBV12-3 or TRBV12-4 and TRBJ2-5, with TRBD2 matching 10 bases. The CDR3 is made up of 14 amino acids. V was clipped by 6 bases and J by 7 bases; unmatched bases: 8. CDR3 amino acids: CASRNSGGTTTQYF. The CDR3 DNA follows: TGTGCCAGCAGAAATAGCGGGGGGACAACGACCCAGTACTTC.

This clonotype was observed once. Compared with germline, one end of the junction differs, possibly owing to a read error. The V and J genes are TRBV10-2 and TRBJ1-4, with D possibly matching TRBD1 (5 bases). The CDR3 has 12 amino acids. The germline CDR1 and CDR2 sequences are WSHSY and SAAADI. CDR3: CASSDWRGPLTF. CDR3 in DNA: TGCGCCAGCAGTGATTGGCGGGGCCCACTGACGTTT.

The table lists this clonotype with a few counts. The chain is built from TRBV7-2 and TRBJ1-4; D might be TRBD1 (6 bases). The CDR3 sequence is 16 residues long. Trimming stripped 4 bases from V and 3 bases from J, with 15 bases between. Germline assignment: CDR1 SGHTA and CDR2 FQGNSA. CDR3: CASSWRTGTANEKLFF. CDR3 sequence (DNA): TGTGCCAGCAGCTGGCGTACAGGGACGGCTAATGAAAAACTGTTTTTT.

For this clonotype: Without the conserved terminal phenylalanine or tryptophan, this CDR3 likely stems from a read error. The V and J genes are TRBV20-1 and TRBJ2-7, with 8 positions matching TRBD1. V gave up 3 bases and J gave up 2 bases; unmatched junction bases: 6. The germline CDR1 and CDR2 sequences are DFQATT and SNEGSKA (reference sequence). This CDR3 has 14 residues. DNA for the CDR3: TGCAGTGCTAGCGAGACAGGGGTTACCTACGAGCAGTACTTA. As protein: CSASETGVTYEQYL.

The chain uses TRBV5-1 and TRBJ2-1, with D unclear. The V and J ends lost 0 bases and 4 bases respectively, with 5 bases between them. Germline loops: CDR1 SGHRS, CDR2 YFSETQ. The CDR3 totals 13 residues. CDR3 sequence: CASSLAQYNEQFF. The CDR3 DNA sequence: TGCGCCAGCAGCTTGGCCCAATACAATGAGCAGTTCTTC.

The chain links TRBV11-2 to TRBJ2-1, with TRBD1 identical over 8 bases. V trimming: 5 bases; J trimming: 7 bases; junction bases outside the gene matches: 10. The CDR3 is 15 amino acids. CDR1 is SGHAT and CDR2 is FQNNGV in the germline V gene. The CDR3 bases are TGTGCCAGCAGCCCGACGGGACAGGTACCAAATGAGCAGTTCTTC. The encoded protein is CASSPTGQVPNEQFF.

This clonotype was recorded a few times. The gene calls are TRBV6-1 and TRBJ2-7, with D tentatively TRBD2 (5 bases). Per germline, CDR1 MNHNS and CDR2 SASEGT. Trimming left V 2 bases short and J 6 bases short, with 20 bases between. The CDR3 consists of 16 residues. CDR3 sequence: CASSEWSVRVEGEQYF. The CDR3 nucleotides are TGTGCCAGCAGTGAATGGTCCGTGCGCGTTGAGGGCGAGCAGTACTTC.

The V and J genes are TRBV6-5 and TRBJ2-2; 7 bases map to TRBD2. J gave up 5 bases and V 0 bases, and 9 bases lay outside the gene matches. From germline, CDR1 is MNHEY and CDR2 SVGAGI. The CDR3 spans 17 residues. This CDR3 is CASSYSNGGRGTGELFF. The CDR3 bases are TGTGCCAGCAGTTACTCGAATGGCGGGAGAGGAACCGGGGAGCTGTTTTTT.

As concerns this clonotype: This CDR3 is missing its conserved last phenylalanine or tryptophan, likely due to a read error. The chain employs TRBV2 and TRBJ2-3, with D perhaps assigned TRBD1 or TRBD2 (5 bases each). The V end was cut by 0 bases, the J end by 6 bases, with 10 bases between. From germline, CDR1 is SNHLY and CDR2 FYNNEI. The CDR3 consists of 14 residues. This chain's CDR3 is CASSEAPWGDTQYS. The CDR3 DNA reads as TGTGCCAGCAGTGAAGCGCCATGGGGGGATACGCAGTATTCT.

This clonotype turned up a few times. This chain connects TRBV5-1 to TRBJ2-6; D unresolved. The ends were cut back, 3 bases at V and 0 bases at J, with 13 bases in the middle. CDR1 is SGHRS and CDR2 is YFSETQ in the germline V gene. The CDR3 is 17 residues long. The CDR3 protein is CASSWSTRGSGANVLTF. The DNA of the CDR3 is TGCGCCAGCAGCTGGAGCACTCGTGGCTCTGGGGCCAACGTCCTGACTTTC.

The chain has TRBV4-2 and TRBJ1-4, with 9 nucleotides matching TRBD1. Germline trimming cut 2 bases from V and 8 bases from J; bases unmatched to any gene: 6. Germline values: CDR1 LGHNA, CDR2 YNFKEQ. The CDR3 sequence is 15 residues long. DNA of the CDR3: TGTGCCAGCAGCCAACCGGGACAGGGTGGGGAAAAACTGTTTTTT. Translated: CASSQPGQGGEKLFF.

This clonotype was detected many times. The chain has TRBV12-3 or TRBV12-4 and TRBJ2-1, with 8 bases fitting TRBD1. The V gene end was trimmed by 6 bases and the J gene end by 2 bases; junction bases not matched to a gene: 3. The CDR3 has 14 amino acids. The CDR3 loop is CASRGQETYNEQFF. The CDR3 DNA reads TGTGCCAGCAGGGGACAGGAAACCTACAATGAGCAGTTCTTC.

This clonotype was detected only a few times. This chain links TRBV7-6 with TRBJ2-1, with TRBD2 matching over 7 bases. Germline-derived CDR1 and CDR2 are SGHVS and FNYEAQ. The CDR3 totals 17 residues. V lost 0 bases to trimming and J lost 4 bases; unmatched junction nucleotides: 9. The CDR3: CASSLAGGSLPYNEQFF. CDR3 sequence (DNA): TGTGCCAGCAGCTTAGCGGGGGGGAGCCTTCCTTACAATGAGCAGTTCTTC.

This clonotype has just a few counts. V usage is TRBV12-3 or TRBV12-4 and J usage is TRBJ1-3, with D tentatively TRBD1 (6 bases). The V end lost 5 bases, the J end lost 4 bases, and 15 bases lay between the germline ends. The CDR3 length is 15 residues. The CDR3 DNA reads TGTGCCAGCAGTCCTACAGGGTTAGCCGGAAACACCATATATTTT. Its protein product is CASSPTGLAGNTIYF.

This CDR3 is CAIRSGGAGNTIYF. In nucleotides, the CDR3 is TGTGCCATCAGGTCCGGGGGGGCTGGAAACACCATATATTTT. The gene calls are TRBV10-3 and TRBJ1-3, with D possibly being TRBD1 (5 bases). Germline CDR1 and CDR2: ENHRY and SYGVKD. Trimming shortened V by 6 bases and J by 2 bases, and 11 bases separated the two germline ends. This CDR3 has 14 residues.

This clonotype turned up a few times. The V call is TRBV5-1, the J call TRBJ2-7; 10 bases agree with TRBD2. This CDR3 has 15 residues. Losses at the gene ends were 4 bases for V and 2 bases for J; bases not matched to a gene: 6. Germline V CDR1 and CDR2: SGHRS, YFSETQ. Written as DNA, the CDR3 is TGCGCCAGCAGCCCAGGGACTAGCGCGGCCTACGAGCAGTACTTC. Translated, it gives CASSPGTSAAYEQYF.

This clonotype was found a few times. The V call is TRBV5-6, the J call TRBJ1-2; D might be TRBD1 (6 bases). Germline V gives CDR1 SGHDT, CDR2 YYEEEE. Trimming took off 0 bases at V and 7 bases at J, with 13 bases between the two ends. The CDR3 extends over 14 amino acids. The CDR3 DNA reads as TGTGCCAGCAGCTTGGCTGGGGGGGCGCGTGGCTACACCTTC. Translated, it gives CASSLAGGARGYTF.